This TCR beta chain appears in the sequencing data of a study of blood T cell repertoires in COVID-19. Study-level background: Donors in the United States, Italy and Spain gave samples during acute or convalescent COVID-19. Sources were T cells, B-cell-depleted T cells, or PBMCs; the material itself was cDNA or gDNA.

As originally analysed: Nucleated cell number was recorded as an estimate derived from reference gene primer amplification. The assay was immunoSEQ multiplex PCR, and TCRdb's table has in-frame clones only and misses some. Clonal size and the V and J genes are those of that table, whereas D and trimming came from the DNA. The data show approximately 75,000 clones, around 83% seen once. There are 14 residues in the CDR3. Deletions cut 6 bases from V and 6 bases from J, with 15 bases between. Germline loops: CDR1 LNHDA, CDR2 SQIVND (reference sequence). The sample holds one count of this clone. Specimen: peripheral blood. The origin of this receptor is a woman aged 50 to 65 with acute or convalescent COVID-19. The gene calls are TRBV19 and TRBJ1-5; possibly TRBD1 for D (5 bases). CDR3 DNA sequence: TGTGCCAGTAGAAATGGTGGAGGGGTTCAGCCCCAGCATTTT. It is translated as CASRNGGGVQPQHF.